These 15 T cell receptor beta chains came from one sample sequenced in a study of T cell clonality in common variable immunodeficiency. Profiled with immunoSEQ multiplex PCR; TCRdb holds only in-frame clones, not every one. This sample comprises about 39,000 clones, none seen once only. Sample: peripheral blood mononuclear cells. The receptors stem from a person aged 18 to 70 in good health.

This clone was counted at least ten times. The sequence runs out 3 residues before the end of the CDR3; the remainder is reconstructed from the germline J gene. The rearrangement joins TRBV20-1 to TRBJ2-3; D possibly corresponds to TRBD2 (5 bases). Germline V gene data show CDR1 as DFQATT and CDR2 as SNEGSKA (reference sequence). The CDR3 runs to 13 residues. The CDR3 region is CSARVRVQETQYF. The CDR3 DNA, read in part, is TGCAGTGCTAGAGTGAGGGTGCAAGAGACG.

This clone showed up many times. The CDR3 end falls 3 residues outside the read, so it is completed with the germline J gene. The gene calls are TRBV18 and TRBJ2-6, with TRBD2 matching 8 bases. CDR1 and CDR2 from the germline V gene are KGHSH and LQKENI. The J segment lost 1 base and the V segment lost 2 bases, leaving 7 bases of the junction unmatched. This CDR3 comprises 18 residues. The CDR3 bases that were read are TGTGCCAGCTCACCAGTGTCGTTAGCGGGATCTGGGGCCAACGTC. Protein: CASSPVSLAGSGANV. The entire CDR3 is CASSPVSLAGSGANVLTF.

This clone was counted ten times or more. The CDR3 here is CASSYGGFSGEQFF. CDR3 DNA, as far as it was read: TGTGCCAGCAGCTACGGGGGATTCTCGGGTGAG. The chain joins TRBV5-6 to TRBJ2-1; possible D gene TRBD2, 6 bases. The read comes to an end 3 residues before the CDR3 does, leaving the germline J gene to fill in the end. There are 14 residues in the CDR3. Germline lookup yields CDR1 SGHDT and CDR2 YYEEEE. V shed 3 bases and J shed 9 bases, with 16 bases lying between them.

This clone was seen repeatedly, ten times or more. CDR3 DNA, as far as it was read: TGTGCCAGCAGCTTTCCTCCCTCTGGGGCCAACGTC. This translates into CASSFPPSGANV. From start to end, the CDR3 is CASSFPPSGANVLTF. This chain connects TRBV7-6 to TRBJ2-6, with D unresolved. Coverage ceases 3 residues before the CDR3 finishes, and the germline J gene fills in the end. Germline V CDR1 and CDR2: SGHVS, FNYEAQ. V shed 3 bases and J shed 0 bases, with 6 bases lying between them. CDR3 length equals 15 residues.

This clone was recorded at least ten times. The missing CDR3 end, 3 residues past where the read stops, is filled in from the germline J gene. The chain has TRBV5-6 and TRBJ1-1; D gene uncertain. The CDR3 spans 14 residues. Looked up from germline, CDR1 is SGHDT and CDR2 is YYEEEE. The ends were cut back, 4 bases at V and 1 base at J, with 11 bases in the middle. The CDR3 here is CASSPARGNTEAFF. Partial CDR3 DNA: TGTGCCAGCAGCCCTGCTCGGGGGAACACTGAA.

This clone was counted between two and nine times. The read halts 3 residues ahead of the CDR3 end, with the missing end drawn from the germline J gene. The J gene is TRBJ2-1, the V gene TRBV5-1; D tentatively fits TRBD1 or TRBD2 (6 bases each). V gave up 7 bases and J gave up 3 bases, with 20 bases separating them. CDR3 size: 16 residues. Looked up from germline, CDR1 is SGHRS and CDR2 is YFSETQ. The CDR3 DNA, read in part, is TGCGCCAGCCGATCCCCAACAGGGAGGAACTACAATGAG. Translation gives CASRSPTGRNYNE. The full CDR3 sequence reads CASRSPTGRNYNEQFF.

This clone was detected ten times or more. The read gets to within 3 residues of the CDR3 end, and the germline J gene fills in the rest. The chain recombines TRBV6-4 with TRBJ2-5, with 13 bases that match TRBD2. CDR3 length: 17 residues. The germline CDR1 and CDR2 sequences are MRHNA and SNTAGT. V gave up 2 bases and J gave up 2 bases; unmatched junction bases: 5. Incomplete CDR3 DNA: TGTGCCAGCAGTGACGGACTAGCGGGAGCCCCGCAAGAGACC. Its protein is CASSDGLAGAPQET. The complete CDR3 protein is CASSDGLAGAPQETQYF.

This clone was seen many times. The CDR3 goes on 3 residues after the read ends, and that part is filled in from the germline J gene. V gene TRBV15 combines with J gene TRBJ2-5; TRBD2 might be the D (6 bases). Germline V gene lookup returns CDR1 LNHNV and CDR2 YYDKDF (reference sequence). Between the trimmed V and J ends, which lost 0 bases and 3 bases, there was a span of 8 bases. This CDR3 comprises 14 residues. CDR3: CATSREGGEETQYF. The CDR3 DNA, read in part, is TGTGCCACCAGCAGAGAAGGCGGGGAAGAGACC. Full variable domain (missing parts from reference TRBV15 and TRBJ2-5): DAMVIQNPRYQVTQFGKPVTLSCSQTLNHNVMYWYQQKSSQAPKLLFHYYDKDFNNEADTPDNFQSRRPNTSFCFLDIRSPGLGDTAMYLCATSREGGEETQYFGPGTRLLVL.

This clone has more than one count but fewer than ten. A much larger clone is a single base away; this may be a read error. The read ends 3 residues shy of where the CDR3 ends; the end is completed using the germline J gene. The chain combines TRBV29-1 with TRBJ2-7; the D gene is possibly TRBD1 (6 bases). CDR1 is SQVTM, CDR2 ANQGSEA, per germline. CDR3 size: 13 residues. CDR3 DNA (partial): TGCAACGTTAGGTGGACAGAGCCCTACGAG. It is translated as CNVRWTEPYE. The full CDR3 is CNVRWTEPYEQYF.

This clone has a count of ten or more. The CDR3 extends 3 residues past the end of the read, so its final part is completed from the germline J gene. The chain uses TRBV20-1 and TRBJ2-3, with TRBD2 matching 10 bases. V was pared by 4 bases and J by 0 bases, with 10 bases of the junction left unmatched. The CDR3 extends over 17 amino acids. Germline CDR1 reads DFQATT; CDR2 reads SNEGSKA (reference sequence). Partial CDR3 DNA: TGCAGTGCTACCTCCGGACTACTAGCGGGAAGCACAGATACG. It specifies CSATSGLLAGSTDT. In full, the CDR3 reads CSATSGLLAGSTDTQYF.

The table lists this clone with many counts. The read ends 3 residues shy of where the CDR3 ends; the end is completed using the germline J gene. The sample contains more than one DNA sequence encoding this CDR3. The V call is TRBV7-8, the J call TRBJ2-2, with D possibly matching TRBD2 (5 bases). CDR3 length equals 17 residues. V gave up 1 base and J gave up 5 bases, with 17 bases separating them. The germline gives CDR1 SGHVS, CDR2 FQNEAQ. CDR3 DNA (partial): TGTGCCAGCAGCTTAGATCGAGGGCCGAGTGGGACCGGGGAG. Translation gives CASSLDRGPSGTGE. The full CDR3 reads CASSLDRGPSGTGELFF.

This clone occurred many times. The missing CDR3 end, 3 residues past where the read stops, is filled in from the germline J gene. The chain uses TRBV11-2 and TRBJ2-5; 7 nucleotides match TRBD2. The CDR3 is 14 residues long. V dropped 4 bases and J dropped 2; count of bases not matched to a gene: 4. Germline values: CDR1 SGHAT, CDR2 FQNNGV. The CDR3 reads CASSSQGGQETQYF. The part of the CDR3 DNA that was read is TGTGCCAGCAGCTCTCAGGGAGGGCAAGAGACC. Full variable domain (missing parts from reference TRBV11-2 and TRBJ2-5): EAGVAQSPRYKIIEKRQSVAFWCNPISGHATLYWYQQILGQGPKLLIQFQNNGVVDDSQLPKDRFSAERLKGVDSTLKIQPAKLEDSAVYLCASSSQGGQETQYFGPGTRLLVL.

This clone was seen ten or more times. The missing CDR3 end, 3 residues past where the read stops, is filled in from the germline J gene. The chain joins TRBV7-9 to TRBJ2-4; 8 bases fit TRBD1. V lost 5 bases to trimming and J lost 9 bases; unmatched junction nucleotides: 9. From germline, CDR1 is SEHNR and CDR2 FQNEAQ (reference sequence). CDR3 length: 14 amino acids. The CDR3 loop reads CASSDDRGGSIQYF. CDR3 bases read: TGTGCCAGCAGCGACGACAGGGGCGGAAGCATT.

This clone was detected a few times. One junction end does not reproduce the germline sequence, and a read error may be involved. The sequenced fragment ends 3 residues before the CDR3 boundary, so the rest is inferred from the germline J gene. The rearrangement uses TRBV6-1 and TRBJ2-7; 8 nucleotides line up with TRBD1. The CDR3 loop spans 16 amino acids. Germline assignment: CDR1 MNHNS and CDR2 SASEGT. The part of the CDR3 DNA that was read is TGTGCCAGCGGTGAAGGCTTTGGGACAGGATCCTACGAG. Translating gives CASGEGFGTGSYE. The full CDR3 sequence reads CASGEGFGTGSYEQYF.

This clone was counted many times. The read comes to an end 3 residues before the CDR3 does, leaving the germline J gene to fill in the end. The rearrangement links TRBV18 to TRBJ2-3; either TRBD1 or TRBD2 may supply D (7 bases each). The CDR3 spans 14 residues. The germline gives CDR1 KGHSH, CDR2 LQKENI. V lost 4 bases, J lost 6 bases, and 14 bases lay in between. This CDR3 reads CASSRQGGVDTQYF. The DNA read from the CDR3 is TGTGCCAGCTCACGACAGGGAGGGGTGGATACG.